This record looks at one T cell receptor beta chain sequence and its context. The antigen is unknown. This sample stems from a study of T cell repertoires in cytomegalovirus infection. Study summary: Researchers turned to recently identified HLA-C-restricted CMV epitopes as well as well-studied HLA-B-restricted ones. TCR beta signatures that were public indicated CMV infection and matching HLA type.

TCRdb fed the reads into MiXCR, producing one record per CDR3 protein. The sample yields 310,000 or so distinct CDR3 sequences, around 25% seen once. The study's findings and limits: Cumulated frequencies of public TCR beta families served to identify carriers of CMV plus the relevant HLA. The study found HLA-C-restricted CMV-specific TCR beta clonotypes dominating the ex vivo response.

This TCR was sampled from a human donor in good health (CMV status not recorded). Some clones in this sample may be carry-over from other donors' samples. The sequences come from cultured PBMCs, collected from culture after CMV antigen stimulation.

DNA for the CDR3: TGCGCCAGCAGTCTTAAGACAGGGATGGCAGATACGCAGTATTTT. It encodes CASSLKTGMADTQYF. This chain uses TRBV4-3 with TRBJ2-3, with 7 bases aligning to TRBD1. V trimming: 6 bases; J trimming: 4 bases; junction bases outside the gene matches: 10. The germline V gene has CDR1 LGHNA and CDR2 YSLEER. CDR3 size: 15 residues.